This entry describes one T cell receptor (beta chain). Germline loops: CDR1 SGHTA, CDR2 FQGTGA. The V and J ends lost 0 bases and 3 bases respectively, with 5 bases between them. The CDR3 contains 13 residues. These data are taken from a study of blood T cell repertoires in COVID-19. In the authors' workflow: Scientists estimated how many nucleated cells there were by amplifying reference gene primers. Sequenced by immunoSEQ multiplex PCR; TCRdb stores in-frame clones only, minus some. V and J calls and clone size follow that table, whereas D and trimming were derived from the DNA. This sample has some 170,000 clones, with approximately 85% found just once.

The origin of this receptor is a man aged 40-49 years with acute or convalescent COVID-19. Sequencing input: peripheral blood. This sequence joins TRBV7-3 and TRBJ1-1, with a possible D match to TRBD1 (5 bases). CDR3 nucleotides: TGTGCCAGCAGCTTAACGACAGACACTGAAGCTTTCTTT. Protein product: CASSLTTDTEAFF.